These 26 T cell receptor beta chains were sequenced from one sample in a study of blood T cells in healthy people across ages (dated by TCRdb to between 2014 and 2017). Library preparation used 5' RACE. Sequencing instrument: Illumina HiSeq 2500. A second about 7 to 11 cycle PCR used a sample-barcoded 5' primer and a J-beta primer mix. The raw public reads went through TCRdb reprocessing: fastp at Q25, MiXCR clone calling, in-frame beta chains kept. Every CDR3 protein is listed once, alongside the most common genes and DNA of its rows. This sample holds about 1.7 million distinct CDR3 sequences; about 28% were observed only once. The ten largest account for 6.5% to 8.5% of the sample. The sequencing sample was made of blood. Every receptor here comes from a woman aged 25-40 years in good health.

DNA of the CDR3: TGTGCCAGCAGTGTTCTCGGGACAGGGGAGCATGGCTACACCTTC. Protein sequence: CASSVLGTGEHGYTF. The rearrangement links TRBV25-1 to TRBJ1-2; 10 nucleotides match TRBD1. Germline values: CDR1 MGHDK, CDR2 SYGVNS. Trimming at V came to 4 bases and at J to 6 bases, leaving 8 bases not matched to a gene. The CDR3 is made up of 15 amino acids.

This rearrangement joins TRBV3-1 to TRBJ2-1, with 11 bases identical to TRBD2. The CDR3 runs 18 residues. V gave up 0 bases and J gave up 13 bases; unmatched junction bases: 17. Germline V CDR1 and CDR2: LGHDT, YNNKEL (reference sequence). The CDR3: CASSQDLFASGRSRAQFF. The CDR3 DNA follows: TGTGCCAGCAGCCAAGATCTTTTTGCTAGCGGGAGGTCCCGGGCCCAGTTCTTC.

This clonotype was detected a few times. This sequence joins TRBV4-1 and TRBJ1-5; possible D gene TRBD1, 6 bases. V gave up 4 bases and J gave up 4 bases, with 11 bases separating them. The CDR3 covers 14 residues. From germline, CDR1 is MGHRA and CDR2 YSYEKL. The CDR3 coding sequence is TGCGCCAGCAGCCCGGGACACCAAAATCAGCCCCAGCATTTT. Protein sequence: CASSPGHQNQPQHF.

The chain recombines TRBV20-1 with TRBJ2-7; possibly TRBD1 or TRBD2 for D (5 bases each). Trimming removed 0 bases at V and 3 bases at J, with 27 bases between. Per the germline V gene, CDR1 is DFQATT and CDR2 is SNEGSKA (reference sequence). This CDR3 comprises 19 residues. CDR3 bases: TGCAGTGCTAGAGATCCCTCCGGACACGCCAGGGAGAAAAGCTACGAGCAGTACTTC. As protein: CSARDPSGHAREKSYEQYF.

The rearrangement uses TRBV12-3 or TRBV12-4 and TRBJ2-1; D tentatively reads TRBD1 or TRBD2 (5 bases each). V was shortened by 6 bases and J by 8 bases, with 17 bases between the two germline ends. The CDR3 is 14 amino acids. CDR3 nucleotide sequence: TGTGCCAGCAGACCGGGACCCGCAGTGGATGAGCAGTTCTTC. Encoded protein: CASRPGPAVDEQFF.

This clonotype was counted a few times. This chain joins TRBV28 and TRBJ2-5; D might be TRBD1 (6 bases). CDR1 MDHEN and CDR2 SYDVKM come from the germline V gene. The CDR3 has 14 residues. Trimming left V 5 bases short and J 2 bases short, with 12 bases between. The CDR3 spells CASSIHRAQETQYF. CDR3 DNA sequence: TGTGCCAGCAGTATTCACAGGGCTCAAGAGACCCAGTACTTC.

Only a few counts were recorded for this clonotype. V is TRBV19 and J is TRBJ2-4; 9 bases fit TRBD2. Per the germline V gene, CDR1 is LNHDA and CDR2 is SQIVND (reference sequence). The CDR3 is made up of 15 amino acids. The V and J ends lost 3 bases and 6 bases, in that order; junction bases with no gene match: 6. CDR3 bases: TGTGCCAGTAGTATCAAGGTGACTAGCGGAAACATTCAGTACTTC. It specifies CASSIKVTSGNIQYF.

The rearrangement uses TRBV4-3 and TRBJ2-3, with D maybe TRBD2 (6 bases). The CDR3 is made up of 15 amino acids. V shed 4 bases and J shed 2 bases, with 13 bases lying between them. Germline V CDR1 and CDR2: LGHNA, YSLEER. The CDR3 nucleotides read TGCGCCAGCAGCCCCTTAGCGGAAGACACAGATACGCAGTATTTT. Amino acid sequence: CASSPLAEDTDTQYF.

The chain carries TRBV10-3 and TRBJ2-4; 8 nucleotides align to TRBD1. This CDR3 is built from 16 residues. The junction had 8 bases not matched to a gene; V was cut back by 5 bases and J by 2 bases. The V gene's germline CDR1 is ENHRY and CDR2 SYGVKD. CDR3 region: CAISPGGQPPKNIQYF. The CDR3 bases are TGTGCCATCAGTCCAGGGGGCCAACCCCCCAAAAACATTCAGTACTTC.

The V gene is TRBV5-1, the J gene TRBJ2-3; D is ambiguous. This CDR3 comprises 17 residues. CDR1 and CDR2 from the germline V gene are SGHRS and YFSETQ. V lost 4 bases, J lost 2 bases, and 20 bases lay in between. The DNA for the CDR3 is TGCGCCAGCAGCCCTAGGACCTCGCTGGCGTACACAGATACGCAGTATTTT. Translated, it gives CASSPRTSLAYTDTQYF.

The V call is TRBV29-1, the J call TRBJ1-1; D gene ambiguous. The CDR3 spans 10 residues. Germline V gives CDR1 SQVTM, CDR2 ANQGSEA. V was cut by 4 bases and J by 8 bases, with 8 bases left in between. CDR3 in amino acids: CSVGPGEAFF. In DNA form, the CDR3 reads TGCAGCGTTGGTCCCGGGGAAGCTTTCTTT.

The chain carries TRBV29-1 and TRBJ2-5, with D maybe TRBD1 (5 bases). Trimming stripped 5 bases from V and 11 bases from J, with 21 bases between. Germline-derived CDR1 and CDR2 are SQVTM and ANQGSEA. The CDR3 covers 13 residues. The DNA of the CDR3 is TGCAGCGTTTGCCCACAGGTCTACAATGAGCAGTACTTC. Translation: CSVCPQVYNEQYF.

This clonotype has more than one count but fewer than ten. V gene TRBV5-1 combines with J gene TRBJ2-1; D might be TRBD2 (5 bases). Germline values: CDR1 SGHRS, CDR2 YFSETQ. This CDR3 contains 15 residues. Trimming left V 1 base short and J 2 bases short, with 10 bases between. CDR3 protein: CASSLRDETYNEQFF. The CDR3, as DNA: TGCGCCAGCAGCTTGCGGGATGAGACCTACAATGAGCAGTTCTTC.

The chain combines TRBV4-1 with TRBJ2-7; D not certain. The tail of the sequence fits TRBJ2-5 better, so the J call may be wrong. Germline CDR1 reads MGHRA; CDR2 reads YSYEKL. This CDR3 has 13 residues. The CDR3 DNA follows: TGCGCCAGCAGCCCGGCTTCGAAGGAGACCCAGTACTTC. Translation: CASSPASKETQYF.

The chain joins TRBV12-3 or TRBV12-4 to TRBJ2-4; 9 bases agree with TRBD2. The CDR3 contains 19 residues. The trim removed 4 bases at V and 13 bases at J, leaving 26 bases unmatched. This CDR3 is CASSSPGGGRALTYNEQYF. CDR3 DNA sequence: TGTGCCAGCAGTTCTCCTGGGGGCGGGAGGGCCTTAACCTACAATGAGCAGTACTTC.

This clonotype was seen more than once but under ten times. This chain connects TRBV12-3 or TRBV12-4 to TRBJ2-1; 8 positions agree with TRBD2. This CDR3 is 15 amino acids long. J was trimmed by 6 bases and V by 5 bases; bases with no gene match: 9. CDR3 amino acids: CASSPLQRGTNEQFF. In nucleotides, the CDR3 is TGTGCCAGCAGTCCCCTCCAGCGGGGGACCAATGAGCAGTTCTTC.

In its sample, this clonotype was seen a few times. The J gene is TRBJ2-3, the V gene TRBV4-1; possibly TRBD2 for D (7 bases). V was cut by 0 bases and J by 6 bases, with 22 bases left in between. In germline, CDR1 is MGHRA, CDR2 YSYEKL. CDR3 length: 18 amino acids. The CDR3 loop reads CASSQEKRGGGFADTQYF. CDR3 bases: TGCGCCAGCAGCCAAGAAAAACGGGGAGGGGGATTTGCGGATACGCAGTATTTT.

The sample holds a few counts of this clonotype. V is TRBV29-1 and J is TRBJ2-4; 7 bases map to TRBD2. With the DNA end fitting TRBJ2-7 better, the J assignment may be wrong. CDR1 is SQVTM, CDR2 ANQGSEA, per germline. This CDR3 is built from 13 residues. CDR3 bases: TGCAGCGTTGGGGAGGGGCCCCGTTACGAGCAGTACTTC. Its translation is CSVGEGPRYEQYF.

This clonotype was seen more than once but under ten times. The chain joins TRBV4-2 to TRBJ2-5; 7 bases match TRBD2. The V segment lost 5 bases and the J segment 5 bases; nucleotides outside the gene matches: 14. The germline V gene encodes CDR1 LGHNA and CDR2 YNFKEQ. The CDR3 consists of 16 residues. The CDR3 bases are TGTGCCAGCAGCAAACGAGGGCGGGGGACCGGGGAGACCCAGTACTTC. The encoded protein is CASSKRGRGTGETQYF.

The CDR3 here is CARDRGETQYF. CDR3 coding DNA: TGTGCCAGGGACAGGGGCGAGACCCAGTACTTC. The rearrangement uses TRBV2 and TRBJ2-5; 9 nucleotides align to TRBD1. Germline V gene sequence: CDR1 SNHLY, CDR2 FYNNEI. V was pared by 9 bases and J by 5 bases, with 1 base of the junction left unmatched. The CDR3 loop spans 11 amino acids.

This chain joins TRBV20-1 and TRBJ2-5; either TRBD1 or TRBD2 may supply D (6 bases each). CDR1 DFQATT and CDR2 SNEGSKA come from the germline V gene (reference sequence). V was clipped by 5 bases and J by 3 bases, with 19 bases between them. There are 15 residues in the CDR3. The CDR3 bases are TGCAGTGCTTCGGAAGGAGGGGGAGGAGAAGAGACCCAGTACTTC. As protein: CSASEGGGGEETQYF.

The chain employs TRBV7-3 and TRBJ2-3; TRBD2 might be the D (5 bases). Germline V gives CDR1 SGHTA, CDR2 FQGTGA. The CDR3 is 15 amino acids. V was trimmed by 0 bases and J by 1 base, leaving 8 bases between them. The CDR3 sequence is CASSLTGLRTDTQYF. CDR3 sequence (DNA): TGTGCCAGCAGCTTAACTGGACTTCGCACAGATACGCAGTATTTT.

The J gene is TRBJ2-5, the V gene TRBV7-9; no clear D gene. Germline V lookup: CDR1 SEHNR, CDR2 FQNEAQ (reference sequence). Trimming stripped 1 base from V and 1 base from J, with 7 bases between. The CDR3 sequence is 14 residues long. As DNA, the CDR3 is TGTGCCAGCAGCTTAGGTTGGTCCCAAGAGACCCAGTACTTC. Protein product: CASSLGWSQETQYF.

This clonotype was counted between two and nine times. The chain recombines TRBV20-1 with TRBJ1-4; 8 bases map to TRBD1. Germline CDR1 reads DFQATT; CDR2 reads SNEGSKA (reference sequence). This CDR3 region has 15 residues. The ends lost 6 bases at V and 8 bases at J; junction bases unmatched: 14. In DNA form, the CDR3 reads TGCAGTGCGCTGAGCGAGACAGGGGATCAGGAAAAACTGTTTTTT. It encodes CSALSETGDQEKLFF.

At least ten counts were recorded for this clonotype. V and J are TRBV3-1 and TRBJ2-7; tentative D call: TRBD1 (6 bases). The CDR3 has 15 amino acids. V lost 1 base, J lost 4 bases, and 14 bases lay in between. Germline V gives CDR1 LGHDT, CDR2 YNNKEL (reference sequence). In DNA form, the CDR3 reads TGTGCCAGCAGCCAAGCACCGGGACAAGTTTACGAGCAGTACTTC. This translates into CASSQAPGQVYEQYF.

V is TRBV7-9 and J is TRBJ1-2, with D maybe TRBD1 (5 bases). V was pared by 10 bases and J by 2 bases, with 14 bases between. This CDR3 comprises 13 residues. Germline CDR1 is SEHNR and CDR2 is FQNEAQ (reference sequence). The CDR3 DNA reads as TGTGCCACCGACCACGGGGGAAACTATGGCTACACCTTC. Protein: CATDHGGNYGYTF.